The present TCR beta chain was sequenced within a study of T-cell memory formation after mild COVID-19. TCRdb ran MiXCR on the 5' RACE reads and lists one entry per CDR3 protein. The profile shows about 470,000 distinct CDR3 sequences, about 23% of them singletons. Study-wide findings and caveats: CD4/CD8 balance characterized clones contracting day 15 to 85, and CD4+ skew characterized later expanders.

This clonotype was observed a few times. Its matching antigen is unknown. The material sequenced was PBMCs or a T cell subset sorted from them (not recorded which). This clonotype was sampled from an adult woman who had mild COVID-19 (a few samples of this study predate the infection). Cell type and time point are not known.

The CDR3 is CASRRTGGVYGYTF. The CDR3, as DNA: TGTGCCAGCAGACGAACGGGGGGCGTCTATGGCTACACCTTC. V is TRBV14 and J is TRBJ1-2; the D gene is possibly TRBD1 (6 bases). The ends were cut back, 6 bases at V and 4 bases at J, with 15 bases in the middle. The germline gives CDR1 SGHDN, CDR2 FVKESK. There are 14 residues in the CDR3.